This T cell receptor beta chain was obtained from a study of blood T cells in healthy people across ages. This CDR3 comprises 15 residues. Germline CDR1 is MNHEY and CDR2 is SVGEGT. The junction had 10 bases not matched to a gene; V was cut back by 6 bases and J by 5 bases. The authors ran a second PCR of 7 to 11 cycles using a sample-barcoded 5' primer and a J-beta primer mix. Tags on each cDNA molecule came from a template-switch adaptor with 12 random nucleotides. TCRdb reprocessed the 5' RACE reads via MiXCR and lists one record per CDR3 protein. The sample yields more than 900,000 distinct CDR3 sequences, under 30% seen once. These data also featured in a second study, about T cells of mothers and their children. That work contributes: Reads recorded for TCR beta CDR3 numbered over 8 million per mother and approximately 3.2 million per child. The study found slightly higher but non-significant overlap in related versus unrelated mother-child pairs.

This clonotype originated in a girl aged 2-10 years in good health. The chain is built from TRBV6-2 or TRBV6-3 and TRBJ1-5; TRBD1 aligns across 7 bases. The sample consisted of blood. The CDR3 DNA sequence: TGTGCCAGCAGGGAAATACAGGGGCCCTATCAGCCCCAGCATTTT. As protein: CASREIQGPYQPQHF.